Presented here are 26 T cell receptor beta chains from one specimen sequenced in a study of blood T cell repertoires in COVID-19. TCRdb keeps only in-frame clones here, not all; method: immunoSEQ multiplex PCR. The sample lists fewer than 300,000 clones, approximately 80% occurring once. Specimen: peripheral blood. The receptors were sampled from a woman aged 55-69 years with active or convalescent COVID-19.

The chain joins TRBV15 to TRBJ1-4, with a possible D match to TRBD1 (5 bases). Trimming took 5 bases from V and 4 from J, leaving 11 bases between them. CDR3 size: 14 residues. CDR1 and CDR2 (germline): LNHNV, YYDKDF (reference sequence). In DNA form, the CDR3 reads TGTGCCACCAGCGGGACGGAGGGTAATGAAAAACTGTTTTTT. Translating gives CATSGTEGNEKLFF.

This clone occurred once. CDR3 DNA sequence: TGTGCCAGCAGCCAGACAGGGGCGGAAGGCTACACCTTC. Amino acid sequence: CASSQTGAEGYTF. J is TRBJ1-2 and V is TRBV7-8, with 8 bases matching TRBD1. This CDR3 comprises 13 residues. After removal of 5 bases from V and 8 bases from J, the junction contained 7 bases not matched to a gene. Germline V CDR1 and CDR2: SGHVS, FQNEAQ.

The chain combines TRBV19 with TRBJ2-1, with 9 bases identical to TRBD2. The CDR3 has 15 amino acids. Germline trimming cut 3 bases from V and 4 bases from J; bases unmatched to any gene: 4. CDR1 is LNHDA, CDR2 SQIVND, per germline (reference sequence). CDR3 in DNA: TGTGCCAGTAGTATCCAGCGGGGGGTTTACAATGAGCAGTTCTTC. Its translation is CASSIQRGVYNEQFF.

The table lists this clone with a few counts. V and J are TRBV21-1 and TRBJ1-3. TRBV21-1 is a pseudogene. This CDR3 has 18 amino acids. DNA of the CDR3: TGTGCCAGCAGCCATACGGGGTCTCCCGGGCCCTCTGGAAACACCATATATTTT. This translates into CASSHTGSPGPSGNTIYF.

V is TRBV6-5 and J is TRBJ1-1; 11 bases fit TRBD1. CDR1 is MNHEY and CDR2 is SVGAGI in the germline V gene. V gave up 2 bases and J gave up 1 base; unmatched junction bases: 3. The CDR3 runs 16 residues. The CDR3, as DNA: TGTGCCAGCAGTTACGTCGGACAGGGGGCGAACACTGAAGCTTTCTTT. Protein sequence: CASSYVGQGANTEAFF.

The rearrangement links TRBV6-1 to TRBJ2-5; 7 bases are a match to TRBD2. Germline trimming cut 3 bases from V and 0 bases from J; bases unmatched to any gene: 7. Germline CDR1 is MNHNS and CDR2 is SASEGT. The CDR3 spans 16 residues. The CDR3 region is CASSDWGGADQETQYF. As DNA, the CDR3 is TGTGCCAGCAGTGATTGGGGGGGAGCGGACCAAGAGACCCAGTACTTC.

This chain joins TRBV5-4 and TRBJ2-5; 8 nucleotides line up with TRBD2. V lost 3 bases and J lost 2; bases outside the gene matches: 15. The CDR3 runs 18 residues. Germline assignment: CDR1 SGHNT and CDR2 YYREEE (reference sequence). CDR3 protein: CASSSGGAPPRPQETQYF. The CDR3 bases are TGTGCCAGCAGCTCGGGAGGGGCCCCTCCGAGACCACAAGAGACCCAGTACTTC.

The chain combines TRBV2 with TRBJ1-1; D unresolved. The germline gives CDR1 SNHLY, CDR2 FYNNEI. This CDR3 comprises 13 residues. V lost 6 bases, J lost 1 base, and 9 bases lay in between. CDR3 in amino acids: CASSSEGNTEAFF. CDR3 DNA: TGTGCCAGCAGCTCGGAGGGGAACACTGAAGCTTTCTTT.

The V gene is TRBV6-4, the J gene TRBJ2-6; no firm D call. Trimming removed 4 bases from V and 2 bases from J, with 3 bases in between. Germline V lookup: CDR1 MRHNA, CDR2 SNTAGT. This CDR3 spans 13 amino acids. CDR3 nucleotide sequence: TGTGCCAGCAGTGCCACTGGGGCCAACGTCCTGACTTTC. Amino acid sequence: CASSATGANVLTF.

This clone was recorded a few times. The chain joins TRBV7-6 to TRBJ1-5, with TRBD1 as a possible D gene (6 bases). CDR1 is SGHVS, CDR2 FNYEAQ, per germline. The CDR3 is made up of 19 amino acids. Trimming removed 0 bases from V and 2 bases from J, with 20 bases in between. The CDR3 DNA sequence: TGTGCCAGCAGCTTAGCGCTGGGGGCGCGGGTGGGAGGCAATCAGCCCCAGCATTTT. Amino acid sequence: CASSLALGARVGGNQPQHF.

The V call is TRBV7-9, the J call TRBJ2-1; 7 bases are shared with TRBD2. Germline CDR1 is SEHNR and CDR2 is FQNEAQ (reference sequence). This CDR3 spans 12 amino acids. V trimming: 1 base; J trimming: 12 bases; junction bases outside the gene matches: 3. This chain's CDR3 is CASSLEGRGQFF. For the CDR3, the DNA is TGTGCCAGCAGCTTAGAAGGGAGGGGGCAGTTCTTC.

This chain connects TRBV12-5 to TRBJ1-1; the D gene is possibly TRBD1 (6 bases). The ends were cut back, 5 bases at V and 0 bases at J, with 10 bases in the middle. Germline values: CDR1 LGHNT, CDR2 FRNRAP. This CDR3 is built from 14 residues. The CDR3, as DNA: TGTGCTAGTGGTGCTGGACAGATGAACACTGAAGCTTTCTTT. Its translation is CASGAGQMNTEAFF.

The chain joins TRBV6-5 to TRBJ2-3; TRBD2 matches at 9 bases. This CDR3 is built from 15 residues. V was clipped by 10 bases and J by 4 bases; unmatched bases: 12. Germline V gene data show CDR1 as MNHEY and CDR2 as SVGAGI. CDR3 loop: CATLRRRGGADTQYF. DNA for the CDR3: TGTGCCACCCTGAGACGGCGGGGGGGCGCAGATACGCAGTATTTT.

This chain links TRBV18 with TRBJ1-1, with a tentative D call TRBD1 (6 bases). Per the germline V gene, CDR1 is KGHSH and CDR2 is LQKENI. CDR3 length: 13 amino acids. The V end was cut by 5 bases, the J end by 6 bases, with 13 bases between. In DNA, the CDR3 is TGTGCCAGCTCATCCCAGGGGTCCGCTGAAGCTTTCTTT. Encoded protein: CASSSQGSAEAFF.

This clone appeared a single time. The genes are TRBV10-3 and TRBJ2-7; the D gene is possibly TRBD2 (7 bases). With 5 bases removed from V and 3 bases from J, the gap between germline ends came to 26 bases. The CDR3 has 18 residues. CDR1 and CDR2 (germline): ENHRY, SYGVKD. CDR3 loop: CAISQRPPRGGKNYEQYF. Written as DNA, the CDR3 is TGTGCCATCAGTCAACGGCCGCCTAGGGGGGGCAAAAACTACGAGCAGTACTTC.

The V call is TRBV12-3 or TRBV12-4, the J call TRBJ2-1, with 7 bases fitting TRBD1. This CDR3 contains 13 residues. V was pared by 2 bases and J by 8 bases, with 3 bases of the junction left unmatched. The CDR3 sequence is CASSLPQGDEQFF. Here the CDR3 DNA reads TGTGCCAGCAGTTTACCCCAGGGGGATGAGCAGTTCTTC.

This chain joins TRBV10-3 and TRBJ1-5, with a weak D call TRBD1 (5 bases). V was clipped by 6 bases and J by 6 bases, with 18 bases between them. The CDR3 extends over 15 amino acids. CDR1 is ENHRY and CDR2 is SYGVKD in the germline V gene. CDR3 DNA: TGTGCCATCAGCACATCAGGGTACGTGAGTCAGCCCCAGCATTTT. Its translation: CAISTSGYVSQPQHF.

V is TRBV12-1 and J is TRBJ2-1; the D call TRBD1 from the table was never checked on the DNA. TRBV12-1 counts as a pseudogene. The CDR3 loop spans 17 amino acids. The CDR3, as DNA: TGTGCCAGCAGCTTTGGACAAGAGATTTGGGCCAACAATGAGCAGTTCTTC. Amino acids: CASSFGQEIWANNEQFF.

The chain couples TRBV27 to TRBJ1-2, with a weak D call TRBD1 (6 bases). Germline CDR1 MNHEY, CDR2 SMNVEV (reference sequence). The CDR3 extends over 15 amino acids. V was shortened by 6 bases and J by 6 bases, with 20 bases between the two germline ends. The CDR3 DNA reads as TGTGCCAGCAGCGACCGGCAAACAGGGCTTAATGGCTACACCTTC. It yields the protein CASSDRQTGLNGYTF.

A word on this clone: Compared with germline, one end of the junction differs, possibly owing to a read error. The J gene is TRBJ2-7, the V gene TRBV4-1; D uncertain. The germline gives CDR1 MGHRA, CDR2 YSYEKL. The CDR3 covers 16 residues. CDR3 DNA: TGCGCCAGCAGCCTCCTTCTATCTAATCCCTCTTACGAACAGTACTTC. This sequence encodes CASSLLLSNPSYEQYF.

The V call is TRBV7-9, the J call TRBJ1-3; D ambiguous. Germline V lookup: CDR1 SEHNR, CDR2 FQNEAQ (reference sequence). The CDR3 has 15 amino acids. V was shortened by 3 bases and J by 0 bases, with 9 bases between the two germline ends. CDR3: CASSFGRSSGNTIYF. CDR3 nucleotides: TGTGCCAGCAGCTTTGGCCGAAGCTCTGGAAACACCATATATTTT.

In DNA, the CDR3 is TGTGCCAGCGCGGGGGGGGGACAGCCTTTTTCAGTGCAGTACTTC. Translation: CASAGGGQPFSVQYF. The rearrangement links TRBV5-4 to TRBJ2-7; TRBD2 agrees at 9 bases. CDR3 length: 15 amino acids. Trimming removed 7 bases from V and 9 bases from J; junction bases left unmatched: 17. CDR1 is SGHNT and CDR2 is YYREEE in the germline V gene (reference sequence).

This clone came up a few times. The chain's CDR3 is CASSPRQGRNTEAFF. The CDR3 region has the DNA TGTGCCAGCTCACCCCGACAGGGGCGGAACACTGAAGCTTTCTTT. The chain uses TRBV18 and TRBJ1-1; 8 nucleotides match TRBD1. The junction had 4 bases not matched to a gene; V was cut back by 3 bases and J by 1 base. The germline V gene encodes CDR1 KGHSH and CDR2 LQKENI. This CDR3 spans 15 amino acids.

This clone was seen only once. The CDR3 nucleotides read TGTGCCAGCAGCTTAGCTCTCTATGGCTACACCTTC. Translated: CASSLALYGYTF. The chain uses TRBV11-2 and TRBJ1-2; D is unclear. CDR1 SGHAT and CDR2 FQNNGV come from the germline V gene. Trimming left V 1 base short and J 4 bases short, with 4 bases between. This CDR3 spans 12 amino acids.

The J gene is TRBJ1-2, the V gene TRBV20-1; D uncertain. The CDR3 covers 11 residues. Trimming took off 4 bases at V and 5 bases at J, with 8 bases between the two ends. Germline V gene data show CDR1 as DFQATT and CDR2 as SNEGSKA (reference sequence). CDR3 bases: TGCAGTGCTAAGCCCGAATATGGCTACACCTTC. As protein: CSAKPEYGYTF.

This chain links TRBV5-1 with TRBJ1-1, with a possible D match to TRBD1 (5 bases). Looked up from germline, CDR1 is SGHRS and CDR2 is YFSETQ. The CDR3 is 13 amino acids. Trimming removed 7 bases from V and 8 bases from J, with 18 bases in between. Here the CDR3 DNA reads TGCGCCAGCTCACCCGGGGGGAGGACGGAAGCTTTCTTT. Translation: CASSPGGRTEAFF.